What follows are 15 T cell receptor beta chains derived from one specimen sequenced in a study of OX40 agonist ivuxolimab in advanced cancers. TCRdb keeps only in-frame clones here, not all; method: immunoSEQ multiplex PCR. The sample carries approximately 40,000 clones, 70% to 85% recorded once. The sample was CD4+ or CD8+ T cells sorted from blood, taken in a trial of the OX40 agonist ivuxolimab. The receptors derive from an adult with an advanced solid tumor such as melanoma, head and neck, liver or kidney cancer.

This chain uses TRBV30 with TRBJ2-1, with D hard to call. Germline V gene lookup returns CDR1 GTSNPN and CDR2 SVGIG (reference sequence). The CDR3 length is 13 residues. The V end lost 1 base, the J end lost 7 bases, and 11 bases lay between the germline ends. The CDR3 DNA sequence: TGTGCCTGGAGTGGTGGCCCCGGTAATGAGCAGTTCTTC. Translation: CAWSGGPGNEQFF.

This clone appeared a few times. The chain employs TRBV6-5 and TRBJ2-1; 11 bases agree with TRBD1. Germline V CDR1 and CDR2: MNHEY, SVGAGI. V dropped 6 bases and J dropped 10; count of bases not matched to a gene: 5. CDR3 length equals 13 residues. CDR3 nucleotide sequence: TGTGCCAGCAGGCGGACAGGGGGCGAAGAGCAGTTCTTC. It is translated as CASRRTGGEEQFF.

This chain links TRBV5-4 with TRBJ2-1; 7 bases are shared with TRBD2. The germline CDR1 and CDR2 sequences are SGHNT and YYREEE (reference sequence). The junction had 6 bases not matched to a gene; V was cut back by 2 bases and J by 4 bases. The CDR3 sequence is 15 residues long. CDR3 protein: CASSLSSGTYNEQFF. The DNA for the CDR3 is TGTGCCAGCAGCTTATCCAGCGGGACGTACAATGAGCAGTTCTTC.

DNA for the CDR3: TGTGCCAGTAGTATAGGTCGCACATCCACAGATACGCAGTATTTT. This translates into CASSIGRTSTDTQYF. This rearrangement joins TRBV19 to TRBJ2-3; D is uncertain. The CDR3 length is 15 residues. CDR1 is LNHDA and CDR2 is SQIVND in the germline V gene (reference sequence). Trimming removed 1 base from V and 2 bases from J, with 10 bases in between.

This chain joins TRBV28 and TRBJ1-1, with D hard to call. There are 13 residues in the CDR3. The V end was cut by 8 bases, the J end by 1 base, with 11 bases between. Germline V gene data show CDR1 as MDHEN and CDR2 as SYDVKM. CDR3 bases: TGTGCCAGCGGACGGTTGAGGAACACTGAAGCTTTCTTT. This sequence encodes CASGRLRNTEAFF.

CDR3 amino acids: CASSSSRLAGYEQYF. CDR3 bases: TGTGCCAGCAGCTCTAGCAGACTAGCGGGTTACGAGCAGTACTTC. The rearrangement joins TRBV7-9 to TRBJ2-5; 10 positions match TRBD2. The tail of the sequence fits TRBJ2-7 better, so the J call may be wrong. The CDR3 is 15 amino acids. Germline values: CDR1 SEHNR, CDR2 FQNEAQ (reference sequence).

The genes are TRBV7-6 and TRBJ2-1; 9 positions agree with TRBD2. The J segment lost 9 bases and the V segment lost 0 bases, leaving 9 bases of the junction unmatched. From germline, CDR1 is SGHVS and CDR2 FNYEAQ. The CDR3 totals 16 residues. Here the CDR3 DNA reads TGTGCCAGCAGCTTAGCGGCGCTAGCGGGGATTAGTGAGCAGTTCTTC. Translating it yields CASSLAALAGISEQFF. Variable domain in full (rest from reference TRBV7-6 and TRBJ2-1): GAGVSQSPRYKVTKRGQDVALRCDPISGHVSLYWYRQALGQGPEFLTYFNYEAQQDKSGLPNDRFSAERPEGSISTLTIQRTEQRDSAMYRCASSLAALAGISEQFFGPGTRLTVL.

This chain uses TRBV19 with TRBJ1-1; 8 bases map to TRBD1. The CDR3 is 13 residues long. Trimming removed 8 bases from V and 1 base from J; junction bases left unmatched: 3. The germline gives CDR1 LNHDA, CDR2 SQIVND (reference sequence). The CDR3 loop is CASDRGGNTEAFF. The CDR3 region has the DNA TGTGCCAGTGACAGGGGTGGGAACACTGAAGCTTTCTTT.

CDR3 in DNA: TGCGCCAGCAGCTTGGATGAGAGACCTAAAGCTTTCTTT. Its translation is CASSLDERPKAFF. The genes are TRBV5-1 and TRBJ1-1; D is unresolved. This CDR3 has 13 amino acids. The germline gives CDR1 SGHRS, CDR2 YFSETQ. V lost 0 bases and J lost 9, with 12 bases in between.

The J gene is TRBJ2-3, the V gene TRBV5-6; D possibly corresponds to TRBD1 (6 bases). The germline V gene encodes CDR1 SGHDT and CDR2 YYEEEE. This CDR3 has 17 residues. Trimming took off 0 bases at V and 6 bases at J, with 20 bases between the two ends. The CDR3 loop reads CASSLAQGNSWGDTQYF. As DNA, the CDR3 is TGTGCCAGCAGCTTGGCCCAGGGGAATAGCTGGGGGGATACGCAGTATTTT.

This clone was counted a single time. The chain combines TRBV2 with TRBJ2-1; TRBD1 matches at 8 bases. Germline V gene lookup returns CDR1 SNHLY and CDR2 FYNNEI. The CDR3 has 13 amino acids. V trimming: 6 bases; J trimming: 9 bases; junction bases outside the gene matches: 7. The CDR3 DNA is TGTGCCAGCAGGGTAGACAGGGGAGTTGAGCAGTTCTTC. This sequence encodes CASRVDRGVEQFF.

V usage is TRBV6-4 and J usage is TRBJ2-3; D possibly corresponds to TRBD2 (6 bases). The germline V gene has CDR1 MRHNA and CDR2 SNTAGT. The V end was cut by 6 bases, the J end by 0 bases, with 13 bases between. This CDR3 region has 15 residues. CDR3 in DNA: TGTGCCAGCAGCCTGTACGCGGGGAGCACAGATACGCAGTATTTT. This gives the protein CASSLYAGSTDTQYF.

The rearrangement links TRBV6-5 to TRBJ1-3; D uncertain. The V end lost 9 bases, the J end lost 3 bases, and 15 bases lay between the germline ends. The CDR3 extends over 14 amino acids. Germline V CDR1 and CDR2: MNHEY, SVGAGI. CDR3 amino acids: CASQEGFSGNTIYF. The CDR3 DNA reads TGTGCCAGTCAAGAAGGGTTTAGTGGAAACACCATATATTTT.

The rearrangement joins TRBV19 to TRBJ2-7; 12 bases line up with TRBD2. V shed 5 bases, J shed 4 bases, and the junction held 12 bases outside the gene matches. This CDR3 is built from 17 residues. Germline V gene sequence: CDR1 LNHDA, CDR2 SQIVND (reference sequence). The CDR3, as DNA: TGTGCCAGTAGTGTTTACCCGACTAGCGGGAGTAGATACGAGCAGTACTTC. As protein: CASSVYPTSGSRYEQYF.

The chain is built from TRBV9 and TRBJ2-1; 12 nucleotides agree with TRBD2. With 3 bases clipped from V and 6 bases from J, the junction kept 13 bases outside the gene matches. Germline V gives CDR1 SGDLS, CDR2 YYNGEE. CDR3 size: 18 residues. CDR3 coding DNA: TGTGCCAGCAGCGCGAGGGGGAGTTGGACTAGCGGGATCAATGAGCAGTTCTTC. It translates to CASSARGSWTSGINEQFF.